Given below is one T cell receptor (beta chain) in context. The antigen remains unidentified. It was by 5' RACE with UMI labels that the TRB cDNA libraries were prepared. TCRdb reanalyzed the 5' RACE reads, giving one entry per CDR3 protein sequence and no DNA. The sample table sets out approximately 140,000 distinct CDR3 sequences. Germline CDR1 ENHRY, CDR2 SYGVKD. The CDR3 sequence is 15 residues long. This sample is drawn from a study of CXCR3-negative and CXCR3-positive naive CD8 T cells. Study-level results: CXCR3-negative naive cells had less hydrophobic TRB CDR3s than did CXCR3-positive naive cells.

This sequence originates from a human donor in good health. Some clones in this sample may be carry-over from other donors' samples. Sequencing input: naive CXCR3+ CD8+ T cells from blood. Subset defined: CD45RO-CCR7+CD27+CD95- naive CD8+ T cells expressing CXCR3 (TNR3+). The chain joins TRBV10-3 to TRBJ2-7; there is no DNA to check the TCRdb D call of TRBD1. The CDR3 reads CAISEWTGAQGEQYF.